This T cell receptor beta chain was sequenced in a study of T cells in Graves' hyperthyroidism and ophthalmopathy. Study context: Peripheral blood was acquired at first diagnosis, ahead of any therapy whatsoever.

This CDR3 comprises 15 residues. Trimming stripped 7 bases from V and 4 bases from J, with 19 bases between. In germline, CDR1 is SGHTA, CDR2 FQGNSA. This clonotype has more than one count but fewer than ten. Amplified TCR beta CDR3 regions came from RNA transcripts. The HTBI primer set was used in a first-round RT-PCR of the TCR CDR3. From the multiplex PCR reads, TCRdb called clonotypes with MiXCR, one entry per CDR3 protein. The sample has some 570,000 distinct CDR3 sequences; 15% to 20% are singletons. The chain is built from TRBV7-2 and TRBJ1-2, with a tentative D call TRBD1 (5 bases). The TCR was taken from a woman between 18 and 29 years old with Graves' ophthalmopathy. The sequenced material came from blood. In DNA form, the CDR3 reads TGTGCCAGCAACTCCCGCCCCGGGACCCTCTATGGCTACACCTTC. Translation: CASNSRPGTLYGYTF.